Given below is one TCR beta chain in context. This clonotype has only a few counts. What this receptor recognizes is not known. The input lacks base qualities; no much larger clone sits a single base away. This sample stems from a study of post-analysis software for immune sequencing data (dated by TCRdb to the mid-2010s). Turning to the overall study: Recorded disease courses included relapsing-remitting, secondary progressive and progressive-relapsing multiple sclerosis, with some patients lacking subtype annotation. A subset of samples was prepared in parallel using single-end sample barcoding, then pooled and co-amplified after Illumina adapter ligation. The patient repertoires were compared against 10 to 12 previously published healthy control repertoires obtained from donors aged roughly 6 to 25 years. Summary of the overall study and its limitations: Direct clustering with F measure showed strong co-clustering of samples prepared in the same batch, prompting a batch-effect correction. Significantly lower normalized Chao1 diversity was found in multiple sclerosis patients than in controls, suggesting substantial peripheral T-cell clonal expansion. The control group was slightly older than the multiple sclerosis patient group. Significantly higher frequencies in patients than in controls were found for several TRBV segments, including TRBV5-6, TRBV5-1 and TRBV20-1.

To demonstrate the VDJtools post-analysis software, TCR beta repertoires were profiled from the peripheral blood of about 13 young patients with multiple sclerosis. The multiple sclerosis patients were children and adolescents ranging in age from about 6 to 17 years. Receptor amplification or capture employed PCR. Instrument used: Illumina HiSeq 2500. To reduce PCR and sequencing biases, unique molecular identifiers were built into the TCR beta cDNA libraries. Every 1 to 10 million input T cells yielded approximately 500,000 cDNA molecules, meaning each molecule approximated one T cell. The patient libraries were prepared and sequenced using the same protocol as the earlier healthy control dataset. Within a given batch, samples were prepared together, multiplexed and sequenced on the same HiSeq lane. Under the source paper's analysis protocol: Raw barcoded reads were processed with MIGEC, and single-read molecular identifier groups were discarded before consensus assembly and CDR3 extraction. VDJtools was used for post-analysis of the clonotype tables, with diversity normalized by down-sampling every dataset to the smallest sample size. To correct batch-related cross-sample contamination, repertoire overlap clustering matched CDR3 amino acid sequences but not nucleotide sequences. TCRdb cleaned the public reads at Q25 with fastp, built clones with MiXCR and kept in-frame beta chains. For every CDR3 protein sequence, its rows merge into one entry that carries the most common genes and DNA. The V and J calls and clone size are TCRdb's, not the authors'. Counted in this sample were roughly 410,000 distinct CDR3 sequences; roughly 35% of them appeared once. The ten largest clones capture 13% of the sample.

V sheds 3 bases and J sheds 3 bases, leaving 11 bases between their ends. Counted from cysteine to phenylalanine, this CDR3 has 14 amino acids. The retained sequence is limited to the CDR3, 42 bases, with the frame set at the first base. Sequenced sample: blood. This chain is built from TRBV12-3 or TRBV12-4 and TRBJ1-2; no confident D gene assignment can be made. This TCR was sampled from a girl aged 10 to 17 with multiple sclerosis. The CDR3 region: CASSFRGIDYGYTF. The nucleotides are TGTGCCAGCAGTTTTAGAGGGATCGACTATGGCTACACCTTC.